These 31 T cell receptor beta chains were sequenced from one sample in a study of Graves' ophthalmopathy and Graves' hyperthyroidism. Transcripts of RNA were the source for amplifying TCR beta CDR3 regions. The workflow started with a first-round RT-PCR run with HTBI primers and then moved on to a second-round multiplex PCR. Each CDR3 protein is one row after TCRdb ran MiXCR on the multiplex PCR reads. The sample has about 660,000 distinct CDR3 sequences, more than 40% seen once. Sequenced input: peripheral blood. Every receptor here comes from an adult man with Graves' ophthalmopathy.

A note on this clonotype: This likely traces to a read error, being one base from a far larger clone. This sequence joins TRBV7-9 and TRBJ2-7; 9 bases are shared with TRBD1. Germline CDR1 is SEHNR and CDR2 is FQNEAQ (reference sequence). The CDR3 consists of 13 residues. CDR3 bases: TGTTCCAGCCGGACAGGGGATTCCTACGAGCAGTACTTC. Translation gives CSSRTGDSYEQYF.

This clonotype was seen ten or more times. The chain uses TRBV11-3 and TRBJ2-5, with 8 bases matching TRBD2. The V gene's germline CDR1 is SGHNT and CDR2 YENEEA. There are 15 residues in the CDR3. The J segment lost 4 bases and the V segment lost 3 bases, leaving 7 bases of the junction unmatched. This CDR3 is CASSFSGLVGETQYF. CDR3 in DNA: TGTGCCAGCAGCTTTTCGGGACTAGTGGGAGAGACCCAGTACTTC.

This clonotype has only a few counts. V and J are TRBV4-2 and TRBJ2-7; D call uncertain. Germline CDR1 LGHNA, CDR2 YNFKEQ. Deletions cut 2 bases from V and 4 bases from J, with 9 bases between. The CDR3 has 13 residues. Here the CDR3 DNA reads TGTGCCAGCAGCCAAACCAGAAATTACGAGCAGTACTTC. This codes for CASSQTRNYEQYF.

This clonotype has at least ten counts. CDR3 residues: CAISESKWPSPLHF. In nucleotides, the CDR3 is TGTGCCATCAGTGAGTCGAAGTGGCCTTCACCCCTCCACTTT. The rearrangement uses TRBV10-3 and TRBJ1-6; D gene uncertain. This CDR3 comprises 14 residues. Trimming removed 0 bases at V and 9 bases at J, with 9 bases between. CDR1 and CDR2 (germline): ENHRY, SYGVKD.

There are many counts of this clonotype. The rearrangement uses TRBV9 and TRBJ2-2; D unresolved. This CDR3 has 14 residues. Looked up from germline, CDR1 is SGDLS and CDR2 is YYNGEE. V dropped 0 bases and J dropped 4 bases, with 7 bases sitting between them. For the CDR3, the DNA is TGTGCCAGCAGCGTAGATACGCTCACCGGGGAGCTGTTTTTT. Translating it yields CASSVDTLTGELFF.

This clonotype was detected only once. The rearrangement links TRBV11-2 to TRBJ1-3; D is possibly TRBD1 (5 bases). Trimming took 5 bases from V and 9 from J, leaving 17 bases between them. Per germline, CDR1 SGHAT and CDR2 FQNNGV. The CDR3 covers 14 residues. The CDR3 DNA reads as TGTGCCAGCAGCCTGGGGACTACTGGGGGCACCATATATTTT. Translated, it gives CASSLGTTGGTIYF.

The chain carries TRBV25-1 and TRBJ2-7, with 7 bases fitting TRBD1. V shed 6 bases and J 3 bases; nucleotides not matched to a gene: 8. This CDR3 spans 14 amino acids. CDR1 is MGHDK, CDR2 SYGVNS, per germline. The CDR3 region is CASSVGTALYEQYF. CDR3 in DNA: TGTGCCAGCAGCGTGGGGACAGCCCTCTACGAGCAGTACTTC.

In its sample, this clonotype was seen once. The genes are TRBV7-9 and TRBJ1-2; maybe TRBD1 (5 bases). Germline lookup yields CDR1 SEHNR and CDR2 FQNEAQ (reference sequence). Deletions cut 3 bases from V and 5 bases from J, with 10 bases between. The CDR3 length is 13 residues. CDR3 region: CASSFPGPYGYTF. The DNA for the CDR3 is TGTGCCAGCAGCTTCCCGGGACCGTATGGCTACACCTTC.

This clonotype occurred many times. The chain joins TRBV2 to TRBJ1-5; no definite D call. Per germline, CDR1 SNHLY and CDR2 FYNNEI. CDR3 size: 14 residues. Trimming cost V 2 bases and J 4 bases, with 9 bases left between them. The CDR3 here is CASSELAVNQPQHF. The DNA for the CDR3 is TGTGCCAGCAGTGAATTGGCGGTTAATCAGCCCCAGCATTTT.

This clonotype was recorded many times. This chain connects TRBV19 to TRBJ1-5; D is ambiguous. Per the germline V gene, CDR1 is LNHDA and CDR2 is SQIVND (reference sequence). The CDR3 spans 14 residues. V lost 0 bases and J lost 4, with 7 bases in between. CDR3 in amino acids: CASSIEIRNQPQHF. CDR3 bases: TGTGCCAGTAGTATAGAGATAAGAAATCAGCCCCAGCATTTT.

The rearrangement links TRBV30 to TRBJ1-2; no definite D call. CDR3 length equals 13 residues. The V end was cut by 0 bases, the J end by 7 bases, with 12 bases between. Germline lookup yields CDR1 GTSNPN and CDR2 SVGIG (reference sequence). The CDR3 nucleotides are TGTGCCTGGAGTGTAATGGGCCTACGTGGCTACACCTTC. It codes for CAWSVMGLRGYTF.

V and J are TRBV25-1 and TRBJ1-1; 8 nucleotides line up with TRBD1. This CDR3 spans 14 amino acids. V trimming: 8 bases; J trimming: 6 bases; junction bases outside the gene matches: 11. CDR1 is MGHDK and CDR2 is SYGVNS in the germline V gene. CDR3 nucleotides: TGTGCCAGCCAACCTCAGGGGGCAGTGGCTGAAGCTTTCTTT. This codes for CASQPQGAVAEAFF. Supplemented by reference TRBV25-1 and TRBJ1-1, the full variable domain reads EADIYQTPRYLVIGTGKKITLECSQTMGHDKMYWYQQDPGMELHLIHYSYGVNSTEKGDLSSESTVSRIRTEHFPLTLESARPSHTSQYLCASQPQGAVAEAFFGQGTRLTVV.

On this clonotype itself: This may arise from a read error, as a much more abundant clone is one base away. The chain employs TRBV20-1 and TRBJ2-7; D uncertain. The CDR3 contains 14 residues. Trimming removed 2 bases from V and 3 bases from J, with 14 bases in between. Germline V gene data show CDR1 as DFQATT and CDR2 as SNEGSKA (reference sequence). CDR3 residues: CSARTAGSFYEQYF. CDR3 in DNA: TGCAGTGCTAGAACGGCCGGCTCCTTCTACGAGCAGTACTTC.

This clonotype was seen repeatedly, ten times or more. V usage is TRBV20-1 and J usage is TRBJ1-1, with D perhaps TRBD1 (5 bases). Trimming removed 5 bases at V and 6 bases at J, with 13 bases between. The CDR3 totals 12 residues. Germline V gene data show CDR1 as DFQATT and CDR2 as SNEGSKA (reference sequence). CDR3 amino acids: CSAPDSNPEAFF. CDR3 sequence (DNA): TGCAGTGCTCCCGACAGTAACCCTGAAGCTTTCTTT.

V and J are TRBV5-1 and TRBJ2-2; 8 nucleotides align to TRBD1. J gave up 6 bases and V 2 bases, and 12 bases lay outside the gene matches. Per germline, CDR1 SGHRS and CDR2 YFSETQ. There are 17 residues in the CDR3. CDR3 amino acids: CASSFVPGQGTAGELFF. The CDR3, as DNA: TGCGCCAGCAGCTTTGTTCCAGGACAGGGTACCGCCGGGGAGCTGTTTTTT.

This clonotype has ten or more counts. The genes are TRBV7-9 and TRBJ1-2; D might be TRBD1 (5 bases). V lost 3 bases, J lost 0 bases, and 11 bases lay in between. The germline gives CDR1 SEHNR, CDR2 FQNEAQ (reference sequence). The length of the CDR3 is 15 residues. DNA of the CDR3: TGTGCCAGCAGCTTGGGGCAACAGTCTAACTATGGCTACACCTTC. Protein sequence: CASSLGQQSNYGYTF.

A word on this clonotype: A clone one base away is much larger, so this may be a read error. This chain joins TRBV5-4 and TRBJ1-2, with unresolved D. The CDR3 contains 19 residues. CDR1 is SGHNT, CDR2 YYREEE, per germline (reference sequence). Trimming cost V 4 bases and J 4 bases, with 29 bases left between them. Here the CDR3 reads CASSDITEYALPSSYGYTF. The CDR3 DNA is TGTGCCAGCAGCGACATTACAGAATATGCGCTCCCCAGCTCCTATGGCTACACCTTC.

The gene calls are TRBV4-1 and TRBJ1-4, with 7 bases that match TRBD1. The V and J ends lost 0 bases and 4 bases, in that order; junction bases with no gene match: 5. This CDR3 has 16 residues. CDR1 is MGHRA, CDR2 YSYEKL, per germline. CDR3 DNA: TGCGCCAGCAGCCAAGAAGTTCGACAGGGTAATGAAAAACTGTTTTTT. It specifies CASSQEVRQGNEKLFF.

This sequence joins TRBV25-1 and TRBJ1-1, with 10 nucleotides matching TRBD1. V was pared by 4 bases and J by 4 bases, with 9 bases of the junction left unmatched. Per germline, CDR1 MGHDK and CDR2 SYGVNS. This CDR3 has 16 amino acids. For the CDR3, the DNA is TGTGCCAGCAGTGTGACCGGGACAGGGGCGACCACTGAAGCTTTCTTT. Amino acid sequence: CASSVTGTGATTEAFF.

This chain links TRBV10-3 with TRBJ1-4; 11 bases are a match to TRBD1. This CDR3 is built from 15 residues. Germline trimming cut 4 bases from V and 8 bases from J; bases unmatched to any gene: 6. Germline V gene sequence: CDR1 ENHRY, CDR2 SYGVKD. CDR3 nucleotides: TGTGCCATCAGTGTAGGGACAGGGGGAAGGGAAAAACTGTTTTTT. Its translation is CAISVGTGGREKLFF.

The J gene is TRBJ1-4, the V gene TRBV2; D gene unclear. Trimming pared 8 bases from V and 7 bases from J, leaving 20 bases between. Germline CDR1 is SNHLY and CDR2 is FYNNEI. CDR3 length equals 15 residues. The CDR3 coding sequence is TGTGCCAGCTCACCGACCAGAGAAGTACGTGAAAAACTGTTTTTT. Residues: CASSPTREVREKLFF.

This clonotype was counted many times. The junction and the germline gene differ at one end; a read error may be behind it. The rearrangement joins TRBV19 to TRBJ2-7; D may be TRBD2 (5 bases). The length of the CDR3 is 14 residues. Germline-derived CDR1 and CDR2 are LNHDA and SQIVND (reference sequence). The CDR3 DNA reads as TGTGCCAGTAGTTTAGAACTAGAAGGCTACGAGCAGTACTTC. This encodes CASSLELEGYEQYF.

J is TRBJ1-1 and V is TRBV15; D is unresolved. Germline V gene lookup returns CDR1 LNHNV and CDR2 YYDKDF (reference sequence). This CDR3 has 11 amino acids. The V end was cut by 0 bases, the J end by 8 bases, with 4 bases between. CDR3 sequence reads: CATSRDGEAFF. CDR3 sequence (DNA): TGTGCCACCAGCAGAGATGGCGAAGCTTTCTTT.

This chain joins TRBV10-3 and TRBJ1-2; D remains unclear. CDR1 is ENHRY, CDR2 SYGVKD, per germline. There are 17 residues in the CDR3. V was clipped by 10 bases and J by 0 bases, with 24 bases between them. CDR3 nucleotides: TGTGCCAGCAGCCGACACACGGGCGGGCGAGCTAACTATGGCTACACCTTC. Translation gives CASSRHTGGRANYGYTF.

CDR3 DNA: TGTGCCAGCAGGATGCAGGGATGGGATGAAAAACTGTTTTTT. It yields the protein CASRMQGWDEKLFF. The genes are TRBV2 and TRBJ1-4; perhaps TRBD1 as D (5 bases). The ends were cut back, 6 bases at V and 6 bases at J, with 14 bases in the middle. The CDR3 is made up of 14 amino acids. Germline CDR1 SNHLY, CDR2 FYNNEI.

The chain has TRBV7-6 and TRBJ2-5; D might be TRBD1 or TRBD2, each matching 6 bases. This CDR3 contains 16 residues. V lost 2 bases and J lost 4, with 17 bases in between. Germline lookup yields CDR1 SGHVS and CDR2 FNYEAQ. The DNA of the CDR3 is TGTGCCAGCAGCTTACTAAGCGGAGGGGGGCCAGAGACCCAGTACTTC. Protein product: CASSLLSGGGPETQYF.

This clonotype has only a few counts. V gene TRBV6-6 combines with J gene TRBJ2-5; D may be TRBD2 (7 bases). V lost 2 bases to trimming and J lost 2 bases, with 18 bases between them. The CDR3 runs 17 residues. The germline CDR1 and CDR2 sequences are MNHNY and SVGAGI (reference sequence). The CDR3 region is CASSYGGALAAQETQYF. The CDR3 DNA sequence: TGTGCCAGCAGTTACGGGGGCGCGCTAGCGGCTCAAGAGACCCAGTACTTC.

This clonotype was counted only a few times. This chain joins TRBV3-1 and TRBJ1-5; no firm D call. Trimming stripped 3 bases from V and 6 bases from J, with 18 bases between. The CDR3 covers 16 residues. From germline, CDR1 is LGHDT and CDR2 YNNKEL (reference sequence). CDR3 DNA sequence: TGTGCCAGCAGCCACGATGGGTCAGGAGGGCGTCAGCCCCAGCATTTT. Its translation: CASSHDGSGGRQPQHF.

This clonotype has at least ten counts. The genes are TRBV7-2 and TRBJ1-1; D call uncertain. Germline lookup yields CDR1 SGHTA and CDR2 FQGNSA. V lost 1 base and J lost 4, with 7 bases in between. The CDR3 has 13 amino acids. Here the CDR3 reads CASSLVSITEAFF. The CDR3 DNA reads TGTGCCAGCAGCTTAGTTAGTATCACTGAAGCTTTCTTT.

Concerning this clonotype: One end of the junction is discordant with germline, which a read error may explain. The CDR3 DNA is TGTGCCAGTAGTACCAACCGAGGACAGGGGGTGCTGTTTTTT. This encodes CASSTNRGQGVLFF. This chain connects TRBV19 to TRBJ2-2, with 10 bases matching TRBD1. The CDR3 spans 14 residues. Germline lookup yields CDR1 LNHDA and CDR2 SQIVND (reference sequence).

About this clonotype itself: A read error may be the cause here, since a much bigger clone is one base away. The DNA for the CDR3 is TGTGCCACCAGTGATCCGGACAGGGGGAACACCGGGGAGCTGTTTTTT. Amino acid sequence: CATSDPDRGNTGELFF. This chain connects TRBV24-1 to TRBJ2-2; 9 bases match TRBD1. This CDR3 is 16 amino acids long. V dropped 3 bases and J dropped 1; count of bases not matched to a gene: 2. Germline V gives CDR1 KGHDR, CDR2 SFDVKD.